The 10 T cell receptor beta chains below were found in one sample sequenced in a study of blood T cell repertoires in COVID-19. Only in-frame clones appear in the TCRdb table, and some are missing; sequencing was by immunoSEQ multiplex PCR. The sample includes around 86,000 clones, over 65% seen only once; the top ten take 12%. The specimen was peripheral blood. These receptors were taken from a human donor in a cohort sampled during active COVID-19.

This chain links TRBV3-1 (or the pseudogene TRBV3-2) with TRBJ2-7; 7 positions match TRBD1. The germline V gene has CDR1 LGHDT and CDR2 YNNKEL (reference sequence). V lost 4 bases and J lost 0; bases outside the gene matches: 3. This CDR3 is 14 amino acids long. CDR3 loop: CASSPRQGSYEQYF. The DNA for the CDR3 is TGTGCCAGCAGCCCACGACAGGGCTCCTACGAGCAGTACTTC.

The chain links TRBV5-4 to TRBJ1-6, with TRBD1 matching 8 bases. With 3 bases clipped from V and 8 bases from J, the junction kept 13 bases outside the gene matches. Germline assignment: CDR1 SGHNT and CDR2 YYREEE (reference sequence). This CDR3 is 17 amino acids long. The CDR3 bases are TGTGCCAGCAGCTCGAGGACAGGGAGTGATAGGTATTCACCCCTCCACTTT. Its protein is CASSSRTGSDRYSPLHF.

The rearrangement uses TRBV6-6 and TRBJ2-3, with 9 bases lining up with TRBD1. The V and J ends lost 7 bases and 7 bases, in that order; junction bases with no gene match: 12. Germline values: CDR1 MNHNY, CDR2 SVGAGI (reference sequence). The CDR3 runs 15 residues. CDR3 nucleotides: TGTGCCAGCATCTCCGGGACAGGGCCTCGTCATACGCAGTATTTT. It encodes CASISGTGPRHTQYF.

Remarks on this clone: It is unclear where the CDR3 begins or ends on the DNA, so no DNA is shown, and the CDR3 is as TCRdb lists it. The chain employs TRBV6-6 and TRBJ1-1; no check of the table's D call, TRBD1, against the DNA was made. The germline V gene has CDR1 MNHNY and CDR2 SVGAGI (reference sequence). The CDR3 sequence runs 13 residues, both termini included. CDR3 amino acids: CASILGPNTEAFF.

In this sample, this clone turned up a few times. The rearrangement uses TRBV2 and TRBJ2-7, with 8 bases matching TRBD2. V lost 6 bases and J lost 5; bases outside the gene matches: 9. This CDR3 has 14 amino acids. CDR1 and CDR2 from the germline V gene are SNHLY and FYNNEI. The CDR3 bases are TGTGCCAGCAGCCTCGGGGGGGCATATAACGAGCAGTACTTC. Protein: CASSLGGAYNEQYF.

The chain recombines TRBV6-5 with TRBJ2-1; tentatively, D is TRBD2 (7 bases). The CDR3 contains 15 residues. In germline, CDR1 is MNHEY, CDR2 SVGAGI. Trimming removed 7 bases at V and 8 bases at J, with 21 bases between. CDR3 in DNA: TGTGCCAGCACACCCCTGGGGGCGGGAGAGGATGAGCAGTTCTTC. Its protein is CASTPLGAGEDEQFF.

V usage is TRBV29-1 and J usage is TRBJ1-1; 8 nucleotides match TRBD1. The junction had 2 bases not matched to a gene; V was cut back by 5 bases and J by 0 bases. Per germline, CDR1 SQVTM and CDR2 ANQGSEA. This CDR3 contains 13 residues. CDR3 region: CSVRTGMNTEAFF. CDR3 in DNA: TGCAGCGTTCGGACAGGGATGAACACTGAAGCTTTCTTT.

J is TRBJ1-1 and V is TRBV6-5, with a tentative D call TRBD1 (6 bases). V was trimmed by 6 bases and J by 5 bases, leaving 13 bases between them. Germline values: CDR1 MNHEY, CDR2 SVGAGI. This CDR3 region has 13 residues. Here the CDR3 reads CASRIQGRTEAFF. The CDR3 nucleotides are TGTGCCAGCAGGATACAGGGAAGGACTGAAGCTTTCTTT.

Only one count was recorded for this clone. The J gene is TRBJ2-7, the V gene TRBV5-5; tentatively, D is TRBD2 (6 bases). V dropped 0 bases and J dropped 4 bases, with 17 bases sitting between them. Germline V gene data show CDR1 as SGHKS and CDR2 as YYEKEE (reference sequence). This CDR3 spans 16 amino acids. The CDR3 region is CASSLAFGGPGYEQYF. The CDR3 DNA follows: TGTGCCAGCAGCTTGGCCTTCGGAGGGCCCGGGTACGAGCAGTACTTC.

V and J are TRBV5-4 and TRBJ2-1; 11 nucleotides line up with TRBD2. V was pared by 0 bases and J by 7 bases, with 9 bases of the junction left unmatched. The CDR3 spans 17 residues. Per germline, CDR1 SGHNT and CDR2 YYREEE (reference sequence). The CDR3 region is CASSLDTSGGRRNEQFF. In nucleotides, the CDR3 is TGTGCCAGCAGCTTGGATACTAGCGGGGGCCGGCGGAATGAGCAGTTCTTC.